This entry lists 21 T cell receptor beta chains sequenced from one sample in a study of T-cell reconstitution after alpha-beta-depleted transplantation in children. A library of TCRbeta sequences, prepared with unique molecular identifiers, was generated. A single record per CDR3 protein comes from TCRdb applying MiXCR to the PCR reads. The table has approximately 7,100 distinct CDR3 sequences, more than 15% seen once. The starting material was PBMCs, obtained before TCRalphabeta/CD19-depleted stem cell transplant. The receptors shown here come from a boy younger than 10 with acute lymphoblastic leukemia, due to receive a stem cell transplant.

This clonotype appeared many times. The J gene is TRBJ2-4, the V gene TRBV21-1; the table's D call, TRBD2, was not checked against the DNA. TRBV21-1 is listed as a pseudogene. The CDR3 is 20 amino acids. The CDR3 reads CASNQSTGLAGGPNKNIQYF. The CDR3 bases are TGTGCCAGCAACCAATCAACGGGACTAGCGGGGGGTCCAAACAAAAACATTCAGTACTTC.

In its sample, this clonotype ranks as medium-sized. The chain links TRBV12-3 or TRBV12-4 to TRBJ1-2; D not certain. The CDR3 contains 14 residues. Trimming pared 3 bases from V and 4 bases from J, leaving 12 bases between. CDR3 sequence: CASSFVGKGYGYTF. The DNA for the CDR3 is TGTGCCAGCAGTTTCGTGGGAAAGGGCTATGGCTACACCTTC.

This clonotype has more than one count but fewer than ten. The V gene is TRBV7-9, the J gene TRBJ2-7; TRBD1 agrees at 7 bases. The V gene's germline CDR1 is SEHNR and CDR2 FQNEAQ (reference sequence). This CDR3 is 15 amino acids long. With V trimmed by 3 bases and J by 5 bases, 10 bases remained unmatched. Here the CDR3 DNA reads TGTGCCAGCAGCTTCCCACGACAGGGAGCTAACGAGCAGTACTTC. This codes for CASSFPRQGANEQYF.

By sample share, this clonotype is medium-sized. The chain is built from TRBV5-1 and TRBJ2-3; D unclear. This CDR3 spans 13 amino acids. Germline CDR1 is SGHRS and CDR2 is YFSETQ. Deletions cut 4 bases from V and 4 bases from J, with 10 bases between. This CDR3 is CASSLSYPDTQYF. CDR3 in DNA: TGCGCCAGCAGCCTTTCCTACCCAGATACGCAGTATTTT. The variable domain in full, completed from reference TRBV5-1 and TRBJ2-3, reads KAGVTQTPRYLIKTRGQQVTLSCSPISGHRSVSWYQQTPGQGLQFLFEYFSETQRNKGNFPGRFSGRQFSNSRSEMNVSTLELGDSALYLCASSLSYPDTQYFGPGTRLTVL.

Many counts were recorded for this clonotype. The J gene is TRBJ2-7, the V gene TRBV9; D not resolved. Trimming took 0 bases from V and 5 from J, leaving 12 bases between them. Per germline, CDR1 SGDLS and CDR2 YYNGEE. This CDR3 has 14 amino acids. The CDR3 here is CASSVVSSMDEQYF. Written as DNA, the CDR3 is TGTGCCAGCAGCGTAGTCAGCTCTATGGACGAGCAGTACTTC.

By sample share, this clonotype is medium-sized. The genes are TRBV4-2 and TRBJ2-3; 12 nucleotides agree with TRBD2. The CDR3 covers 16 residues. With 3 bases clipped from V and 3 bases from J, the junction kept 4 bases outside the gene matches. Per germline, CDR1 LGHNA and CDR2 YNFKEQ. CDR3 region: CASSHDLAGGTDTQYF. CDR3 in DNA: TGTGCCAGCAGCCACGACCTAGCGGGGGGGACAGATACGCAGTATTTT.

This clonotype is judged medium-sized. The CDR3 sequence: CASSLEGDKPQHF. DNA for the CDR3: TGCGCCAGCAGCTTGGAAGGGGACAAGCCCCAGCATTTT. The chain employs TRBV5-1 and TRBJ1-5; possibly TRBD1 for D (6 bases). CDR3 length equals 13 residues. V was shortened by 0 bases and J by 8 bases, with 9 bases between the two germline ends. Germline CDR1 reads SGHRS; CDR2 reads YFSETQ.

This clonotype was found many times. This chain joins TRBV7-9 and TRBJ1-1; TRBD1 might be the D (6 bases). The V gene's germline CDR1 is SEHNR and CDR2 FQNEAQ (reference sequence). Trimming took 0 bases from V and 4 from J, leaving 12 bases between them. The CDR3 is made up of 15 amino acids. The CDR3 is CASSLAGRGATEAFF. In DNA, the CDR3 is TGTGCCAGCAGCTTAGCGGGTCGGGGGGCCACTGAAGCTTTCTTT.

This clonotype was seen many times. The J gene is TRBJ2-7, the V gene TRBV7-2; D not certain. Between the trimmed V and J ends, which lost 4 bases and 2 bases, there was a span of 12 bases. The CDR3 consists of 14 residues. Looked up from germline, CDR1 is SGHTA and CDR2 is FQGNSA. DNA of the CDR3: TGTGCCAGCAGCTACCTCGCGCATCCCTACGAGCAGTACTTC. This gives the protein CASSYLAHPYEQYF. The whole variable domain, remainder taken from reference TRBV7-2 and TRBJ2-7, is GAGVSQSPSNKVTEKGKDVELRCDPISGHTALYWYRQSLGQGLEFLIYFQGNSAPDKSGLPSDRFSAERTGGSVSTLTIQRTQQEDSAVYLCASSYLAHPYEQYFGPGTRLTVT.

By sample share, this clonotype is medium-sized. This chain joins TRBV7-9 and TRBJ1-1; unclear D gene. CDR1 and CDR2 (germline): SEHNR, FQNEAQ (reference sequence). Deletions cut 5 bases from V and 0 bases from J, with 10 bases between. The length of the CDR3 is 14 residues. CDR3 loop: CASSPRIMNTEAFF. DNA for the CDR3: TGTGCCAGCAGCCCCCGGATTATGAACACTGAAGCTTTCTTT.

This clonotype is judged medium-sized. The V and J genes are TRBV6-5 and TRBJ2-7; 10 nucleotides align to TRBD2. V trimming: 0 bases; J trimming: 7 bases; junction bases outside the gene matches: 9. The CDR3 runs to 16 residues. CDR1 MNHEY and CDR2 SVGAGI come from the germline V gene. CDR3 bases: TGTGCCAGCAGTTACTCGATCTCTAGCGGGGGTGGGGAGCAGTACTTC. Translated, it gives CASSYSISSGGGEQYF.

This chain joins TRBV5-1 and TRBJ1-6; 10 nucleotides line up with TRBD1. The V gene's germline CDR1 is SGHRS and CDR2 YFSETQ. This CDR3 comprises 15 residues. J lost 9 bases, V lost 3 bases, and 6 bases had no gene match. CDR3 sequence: CASSSTGQGSSPLHF. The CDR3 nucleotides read TGCGCCAGCAGCTCCACGGGACAGGGGTCTTCACCCCTCCACTTT.

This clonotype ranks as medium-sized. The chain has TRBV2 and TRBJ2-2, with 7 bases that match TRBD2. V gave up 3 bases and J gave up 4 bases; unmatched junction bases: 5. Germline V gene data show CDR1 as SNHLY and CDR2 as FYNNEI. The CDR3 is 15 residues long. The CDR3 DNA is TGTGCCAGCAGTGATCCGGGGGGAGCCACCGGGGAGCTGTTTTTT. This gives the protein CASSDPGGATGELFF.

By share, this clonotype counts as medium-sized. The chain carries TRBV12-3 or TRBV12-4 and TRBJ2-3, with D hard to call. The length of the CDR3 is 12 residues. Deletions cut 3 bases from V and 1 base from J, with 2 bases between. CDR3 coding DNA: TGTGCCAGCAGTTTCCGCACAGATACGCAGTATTTT. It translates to CASSFRTDTQYF.

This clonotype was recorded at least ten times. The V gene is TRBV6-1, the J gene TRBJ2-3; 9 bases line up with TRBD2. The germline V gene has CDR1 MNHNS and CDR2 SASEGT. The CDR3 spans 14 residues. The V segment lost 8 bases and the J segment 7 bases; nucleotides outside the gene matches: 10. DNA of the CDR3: TGTGCCAGCGGACTAGGACTAGCGTGGAATACGCAGTATTTT. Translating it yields CASGLGLAWNTQYF.

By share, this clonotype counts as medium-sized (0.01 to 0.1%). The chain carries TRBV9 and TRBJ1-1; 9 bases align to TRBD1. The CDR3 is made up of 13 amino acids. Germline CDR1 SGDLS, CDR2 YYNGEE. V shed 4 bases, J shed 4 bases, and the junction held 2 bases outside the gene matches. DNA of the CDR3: TGTGCCAGCAGCTTGGGACAGGGCACTGAAGCTTTCTTT. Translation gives CASSLGQGTEAFF.

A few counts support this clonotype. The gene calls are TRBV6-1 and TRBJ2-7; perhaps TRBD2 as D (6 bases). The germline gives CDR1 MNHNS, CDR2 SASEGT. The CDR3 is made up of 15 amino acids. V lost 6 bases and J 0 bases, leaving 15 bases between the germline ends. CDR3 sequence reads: CASSRSWRDSYEQYF. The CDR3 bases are TGTGCCAGCAGCCGATCTTGGAGGGACTCCTACGAGCAGTACTTC.

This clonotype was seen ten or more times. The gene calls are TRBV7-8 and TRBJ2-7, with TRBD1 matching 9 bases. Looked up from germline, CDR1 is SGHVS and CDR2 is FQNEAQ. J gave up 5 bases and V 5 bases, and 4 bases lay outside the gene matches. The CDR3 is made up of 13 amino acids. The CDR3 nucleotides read TGTGCCAGCAGCCCGGGACAGGGTAACGAGCAGTACTTC. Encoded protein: CASSPGQGNEQYF.

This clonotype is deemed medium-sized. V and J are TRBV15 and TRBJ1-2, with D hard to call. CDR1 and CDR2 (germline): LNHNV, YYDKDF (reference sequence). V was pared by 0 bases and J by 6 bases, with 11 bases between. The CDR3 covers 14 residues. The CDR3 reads CATSREQRVNGYTF. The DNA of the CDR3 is TGTGCCACCAGCAGAGAGCAGAGGGTGAATGGCTACACCTTC.

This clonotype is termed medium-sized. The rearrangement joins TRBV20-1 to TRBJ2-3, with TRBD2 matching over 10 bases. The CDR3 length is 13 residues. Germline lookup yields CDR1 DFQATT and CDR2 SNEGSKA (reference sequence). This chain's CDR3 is CSSGGAGGDTQYF. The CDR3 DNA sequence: TGCAGCAGCGGGGGGGCCGGCGGAGATACGCAGTATTTT.

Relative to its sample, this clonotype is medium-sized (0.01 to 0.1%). CDR3 sequence: CASSARRGDTQYF. The CDR3 nucleotides are TGTGCCAGCAGTGCCCGGAGGGGAGATACGCAGTATTTT. J is TRBJ2-3 and V is TRBV12-3 or TRBV12-4; possible D gene TRBD2, 6 bases. Trimming pared 5 bases from V and 5 bases from J, leaving 11 bases between. The CDR3 is 13 residues long.